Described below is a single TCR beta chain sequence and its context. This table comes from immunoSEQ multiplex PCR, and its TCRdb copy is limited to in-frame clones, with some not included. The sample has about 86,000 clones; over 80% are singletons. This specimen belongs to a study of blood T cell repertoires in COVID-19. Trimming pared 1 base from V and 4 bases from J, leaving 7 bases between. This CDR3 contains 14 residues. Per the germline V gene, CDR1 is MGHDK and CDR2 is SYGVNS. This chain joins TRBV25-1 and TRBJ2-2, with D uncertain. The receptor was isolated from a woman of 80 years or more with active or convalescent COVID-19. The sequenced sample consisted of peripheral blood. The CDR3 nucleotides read TGTGCCAGCAGTGAATTAGTTGTCACCGGGGAGCTGTTTTTT. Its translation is CASSELVVTGELFF. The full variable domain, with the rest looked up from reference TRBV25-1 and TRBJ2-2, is EADIYQTPRYLVIGTGKKITLECSQTMGHDKMYWYQQDPGMELHLIHYSYGVNSTEKGDLSSESTVSRIRTEHFPLTLESARPSHTSQYLCASSELVVTGELFFGEGSRLTVL.